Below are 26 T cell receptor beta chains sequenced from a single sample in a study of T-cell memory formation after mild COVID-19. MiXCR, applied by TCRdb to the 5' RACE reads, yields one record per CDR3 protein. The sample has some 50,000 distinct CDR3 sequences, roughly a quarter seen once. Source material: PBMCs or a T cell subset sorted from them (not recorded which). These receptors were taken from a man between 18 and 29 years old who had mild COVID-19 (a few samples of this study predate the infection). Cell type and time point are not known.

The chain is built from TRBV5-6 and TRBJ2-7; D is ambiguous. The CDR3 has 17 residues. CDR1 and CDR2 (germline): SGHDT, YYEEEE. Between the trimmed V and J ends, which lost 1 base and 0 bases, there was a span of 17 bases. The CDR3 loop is CASSLTLRQVSSYEQYV. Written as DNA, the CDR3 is TGTGCCAGCAGCTTGACTCTCCGGCAGGTCAGCTCCTACGAGCAGTACGTC.

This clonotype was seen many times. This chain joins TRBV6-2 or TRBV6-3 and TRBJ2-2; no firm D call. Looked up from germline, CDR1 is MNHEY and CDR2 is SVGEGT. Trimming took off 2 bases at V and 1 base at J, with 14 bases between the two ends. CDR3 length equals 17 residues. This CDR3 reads CASSYGRPGLNTGELFF. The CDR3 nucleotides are TGTGCCAGCAGTTACGGGCGTCCCGGGCTGAACACCGGGGAGCTGTTTTTT.

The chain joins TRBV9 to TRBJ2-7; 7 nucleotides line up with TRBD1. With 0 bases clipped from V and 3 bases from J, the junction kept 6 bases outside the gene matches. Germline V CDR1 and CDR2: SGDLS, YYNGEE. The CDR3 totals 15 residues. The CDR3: CASSVEGQSNYEQYF. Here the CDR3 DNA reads TGTGCCAGCAGCGTAGAGGGACAGTCGAACTACGAGCAGTACTTC.

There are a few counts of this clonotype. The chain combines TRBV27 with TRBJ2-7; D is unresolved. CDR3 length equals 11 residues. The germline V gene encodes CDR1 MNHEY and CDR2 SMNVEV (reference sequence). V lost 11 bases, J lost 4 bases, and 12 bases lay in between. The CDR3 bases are TGTGCCCGCGTGGGGAATTACGAGCAGTACTTC. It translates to CARVGNYEQYF.

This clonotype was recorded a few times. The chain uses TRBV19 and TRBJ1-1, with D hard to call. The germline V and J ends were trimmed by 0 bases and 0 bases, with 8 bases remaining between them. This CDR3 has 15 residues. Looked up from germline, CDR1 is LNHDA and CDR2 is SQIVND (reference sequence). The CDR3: CASSIDWLMNTEAFF. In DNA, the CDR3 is TGTGCCAGTAGTATAGATTGGCTGATGAACACTGAAGCTTTCTTT.

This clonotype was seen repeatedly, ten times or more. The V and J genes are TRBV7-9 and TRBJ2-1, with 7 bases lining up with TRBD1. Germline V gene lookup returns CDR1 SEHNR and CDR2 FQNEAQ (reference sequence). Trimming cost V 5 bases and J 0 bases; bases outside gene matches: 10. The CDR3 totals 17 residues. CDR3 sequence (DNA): TGTGCCAGCAGCGGGAAAGGGACAGCCTACTCCTACAATGAGCAGTTCTTC. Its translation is CASSGKGTAYSYNEQFF.

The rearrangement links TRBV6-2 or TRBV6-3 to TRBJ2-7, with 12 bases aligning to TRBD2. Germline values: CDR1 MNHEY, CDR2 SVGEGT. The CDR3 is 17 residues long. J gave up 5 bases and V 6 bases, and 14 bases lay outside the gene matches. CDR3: CASSRGLAGLIADEQYF. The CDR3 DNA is TGTGCCAGCAGCCGTGGACTAGCGGGGCTTATAGCCGACGAGCAGTACTTC.

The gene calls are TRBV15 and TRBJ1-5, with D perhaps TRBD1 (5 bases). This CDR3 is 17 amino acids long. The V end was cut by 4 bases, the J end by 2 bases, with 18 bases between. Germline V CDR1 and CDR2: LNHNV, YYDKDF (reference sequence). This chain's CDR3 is CATSTPGRARGNQPQHF. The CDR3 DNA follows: TGTGCCACCAGCACTCCAGGCAGGGCGCGGGGCAATCAGCCCCAGCATTTT.

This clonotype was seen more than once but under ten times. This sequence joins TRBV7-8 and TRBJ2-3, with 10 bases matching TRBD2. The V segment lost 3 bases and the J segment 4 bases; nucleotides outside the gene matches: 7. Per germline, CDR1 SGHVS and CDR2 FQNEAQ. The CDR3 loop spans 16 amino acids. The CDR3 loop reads CASSFRPSGGSDTQYF. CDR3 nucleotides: TGTGCCAGCAGCTTCAGGCCTAGCGGGGGATCAGATACGCAGTATTTT.

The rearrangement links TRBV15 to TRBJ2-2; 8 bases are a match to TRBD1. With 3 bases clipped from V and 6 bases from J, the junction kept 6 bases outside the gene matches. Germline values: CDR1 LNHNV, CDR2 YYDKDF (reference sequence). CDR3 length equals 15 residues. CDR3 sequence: CATSSWTGLAGELFF. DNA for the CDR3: TGTGCCACCAGCAGCTGGACAGGGCTTGCCGGGGAGCTGTTTTTT.

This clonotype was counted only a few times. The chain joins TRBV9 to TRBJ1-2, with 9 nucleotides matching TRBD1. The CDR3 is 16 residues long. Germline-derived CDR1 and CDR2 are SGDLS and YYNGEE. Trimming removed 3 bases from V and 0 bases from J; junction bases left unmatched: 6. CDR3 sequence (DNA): TGTGCCAGCAGCGCTCTCGGGACAGGGTCTAACTATGGCTACACCTTC. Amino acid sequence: CASSALGTGSNYGYTF.

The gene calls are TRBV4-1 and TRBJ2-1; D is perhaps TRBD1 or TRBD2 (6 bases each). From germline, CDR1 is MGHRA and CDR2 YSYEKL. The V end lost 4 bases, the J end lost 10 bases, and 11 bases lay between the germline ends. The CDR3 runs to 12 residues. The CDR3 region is CASSPRGLEQFF. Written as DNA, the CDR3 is TGCGCCAGCAGCCCCCGGGGGCTAGAGCAGTTCTTC.

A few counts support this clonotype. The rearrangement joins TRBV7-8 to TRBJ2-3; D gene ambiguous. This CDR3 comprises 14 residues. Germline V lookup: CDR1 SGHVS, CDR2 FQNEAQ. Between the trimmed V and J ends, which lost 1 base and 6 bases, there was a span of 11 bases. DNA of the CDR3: TGTGCCAGCAGCTTAGGCGGTGTGGTGGATACGCAGTATTTT. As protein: CASSLGGVVDTQYF. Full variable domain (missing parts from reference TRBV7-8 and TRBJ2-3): GAGVSQSPRYKVAKRGQDVALRCDPISGHVSLFWYQQALGQGPEFLTYFQNEAQLDKSGLPSDRFFAERPEGSVSTLKIQRTQQEDSAVYLCASSLGGVVDTQYFGPGTRLTVL.

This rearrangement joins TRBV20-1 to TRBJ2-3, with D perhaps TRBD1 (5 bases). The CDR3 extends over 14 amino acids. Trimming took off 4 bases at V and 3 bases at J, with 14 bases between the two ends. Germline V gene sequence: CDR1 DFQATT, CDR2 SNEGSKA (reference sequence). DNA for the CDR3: TGCAGTGCTAAAGGGGCCAAAGGGACAGATACGCAGTATTTT. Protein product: CSAKGAKGTDTQYF.

The CDR3 DNA follows: TGTGCCAGCAGCTTGAAGCGGGGCTTCATGGAGACCCAGTACTTC. Translated, it gives CASSLKRGFMETQYF. The chain links TRBV7-9 to TRBJ2-5, with 7 bases aligning to TRBD2. Germline CDR1 reads SEHNR; CDR2 reads FQNEAQ (reference sequence). V was clipped by 3 bases and J by 5 bases; unmatched bases: 9. The CDR3 extends over 15 amino acids.

The CDR3 DNA sequence: TGCAGCGTTGAGGGCTCCGAAAATGAGCAGTTCTTC. This sequence encodes CSVEGSENEQFF. This chain joins TRBV29-1 and TRBJ2-1, with no clear D. CDR1 and CDR2 from the germline V gene are SQVTM and ANQGSEA. The CDR3 loop spans 12 amino acids. V was trimmed by 3 bases and J by 7 bases, leaving 10 bases between them.

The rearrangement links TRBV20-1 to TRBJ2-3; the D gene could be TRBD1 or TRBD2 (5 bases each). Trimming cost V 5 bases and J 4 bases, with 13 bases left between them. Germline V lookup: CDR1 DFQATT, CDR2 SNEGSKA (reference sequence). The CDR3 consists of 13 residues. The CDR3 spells CSADLRGADTQYF. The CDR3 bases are TGCAGTGCTGATCTTCGAGGGGCAGATACGCAGTATTTT.

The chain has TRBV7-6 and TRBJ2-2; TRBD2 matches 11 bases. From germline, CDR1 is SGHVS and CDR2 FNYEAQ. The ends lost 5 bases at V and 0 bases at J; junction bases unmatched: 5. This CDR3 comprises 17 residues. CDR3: CASSPLAGGPNTGELFF. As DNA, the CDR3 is TGTGCCAGCAGCCCTCTAGCGGGGGGCCCGAACACCGGGGAGCTGTTTTTT.

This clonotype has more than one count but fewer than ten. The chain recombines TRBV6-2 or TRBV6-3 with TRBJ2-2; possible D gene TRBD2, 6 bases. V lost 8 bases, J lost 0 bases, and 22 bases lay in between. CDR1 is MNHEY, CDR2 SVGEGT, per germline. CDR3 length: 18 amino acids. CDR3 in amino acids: CASETGSLGTSNTGELFF. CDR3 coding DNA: TGTGCCAGCGAGACCGGGAGTTTGGGGACCTCGAACACCGGGGAGCTGTTTTTT.

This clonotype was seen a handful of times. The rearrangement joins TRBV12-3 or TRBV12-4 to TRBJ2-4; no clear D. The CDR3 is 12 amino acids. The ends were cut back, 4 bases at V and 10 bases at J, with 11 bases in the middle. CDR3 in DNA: TGTGCCAGCAGTTCACAAAGGGTTATTCAGTACTTC. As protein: CASSSQRVIQYF.

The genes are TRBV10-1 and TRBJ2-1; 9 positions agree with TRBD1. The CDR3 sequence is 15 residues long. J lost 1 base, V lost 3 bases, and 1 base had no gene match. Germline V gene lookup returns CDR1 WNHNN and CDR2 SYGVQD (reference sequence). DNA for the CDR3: TGCGCCAGCAGTGACGGGACAGGGTCCTACAATGAGCAGTTCTTC. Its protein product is CASSDGTGSYNEQFF.

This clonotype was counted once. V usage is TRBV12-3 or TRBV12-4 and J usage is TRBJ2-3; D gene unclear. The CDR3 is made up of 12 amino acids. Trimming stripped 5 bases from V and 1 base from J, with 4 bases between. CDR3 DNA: TGTGCCAGCAGTCCCCGCACAGATACGCAGTATTTT. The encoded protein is CASSPRTDTQYF.

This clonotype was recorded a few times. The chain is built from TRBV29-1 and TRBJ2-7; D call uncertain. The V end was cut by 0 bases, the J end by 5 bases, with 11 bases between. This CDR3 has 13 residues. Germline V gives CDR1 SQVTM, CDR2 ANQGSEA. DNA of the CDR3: TGCAGCGTTGAAGACAGGCTTTTGCACGAGCAGTACTTC. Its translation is CSVEDRLLHEQYF.

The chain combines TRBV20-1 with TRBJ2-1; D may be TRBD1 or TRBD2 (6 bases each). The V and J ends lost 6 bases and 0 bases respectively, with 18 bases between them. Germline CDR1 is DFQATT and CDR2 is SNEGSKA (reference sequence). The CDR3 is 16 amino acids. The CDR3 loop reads CSAIWWGAISYNEQFF. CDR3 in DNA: TGCAGTGCGATTTGGTGGGGGGCGATCTCCTACAATGAGCAGTTCTTC.

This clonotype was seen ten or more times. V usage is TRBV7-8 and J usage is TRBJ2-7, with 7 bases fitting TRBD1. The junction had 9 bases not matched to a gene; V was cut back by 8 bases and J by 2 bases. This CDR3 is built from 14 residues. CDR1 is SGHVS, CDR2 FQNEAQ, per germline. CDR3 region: CASQGDSATYEQYF. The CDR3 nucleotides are TGTGCCAGCCAGGGGGACAGCGCAACCTACGAGCAGTACTTC. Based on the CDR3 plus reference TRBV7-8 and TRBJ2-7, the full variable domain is GAGVSQSPRYKVAKRGQDVALRCDPISGHVSLFWYQQALGQGPEFLTYFQNEAQLDKSGLPSDRFFAERPEGSVSTLKIQRTQQEDSAVYLCASQGDSATYEQYFGPGTRLTVT.

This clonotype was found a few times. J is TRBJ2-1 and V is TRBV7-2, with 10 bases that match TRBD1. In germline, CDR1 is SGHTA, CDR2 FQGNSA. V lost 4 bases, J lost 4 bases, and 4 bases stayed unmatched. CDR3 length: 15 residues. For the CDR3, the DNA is TGTGCCAGCAGCTCCCGGGACAGGGGTTACAATGAGCAGTTCTTC. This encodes CASSSRDRGYNEQFF.